This record concerns one T cell receptor beta chain sequence. Its antigen remains unidentified. The ends were cut back, 6 bases at V and 4 bases at J, with 15 bases in the middle. Germline values: CDR1 SNHLY, CDR2 FYNNEI. The CDR3 has 15 amino acids. Profiling relied on immunoSEQ multiplex PCR, and the TCRdb table lists in-frame clones only, not all of them. Here the sample spans tens of thousands of clones, roughly four fifths being singletons. The sample is drawn from a study of T cell responses to AZD1222 COVID-19 vaccine. Study findings and constraints: Repertoires were sampled only after the peak T cell response.

The V call is TRBV2, the J call TRBJ2-2; D is possibly TRBD1 (5 bases). The sequencing used peripheral blood, collected 28 days after the second AZD1222 dose. This clonotype was obtained from an adult who received the AZD1222 COVID-19 vaccine. CDR3 DNA: TGTGCCAGCAGGGATGAATCAGGGATCACCGGGGAGCTGTTTTTT. The encoded protein is CASRDESGITGELFF. Using reference TRBV2 and TRBJ2-2 for the parts outside the CDR3, the full variable domain is EPEVTQTPSHQVTQMGQEVILRCVPISNHLYFYWYRQILGQKVEFLVSFYNNEISEKSEIFDDQFSVERPDGSNFTLKIRSTKLEDSAMYFCASRDESGITGELFFGEGSRLTVL.